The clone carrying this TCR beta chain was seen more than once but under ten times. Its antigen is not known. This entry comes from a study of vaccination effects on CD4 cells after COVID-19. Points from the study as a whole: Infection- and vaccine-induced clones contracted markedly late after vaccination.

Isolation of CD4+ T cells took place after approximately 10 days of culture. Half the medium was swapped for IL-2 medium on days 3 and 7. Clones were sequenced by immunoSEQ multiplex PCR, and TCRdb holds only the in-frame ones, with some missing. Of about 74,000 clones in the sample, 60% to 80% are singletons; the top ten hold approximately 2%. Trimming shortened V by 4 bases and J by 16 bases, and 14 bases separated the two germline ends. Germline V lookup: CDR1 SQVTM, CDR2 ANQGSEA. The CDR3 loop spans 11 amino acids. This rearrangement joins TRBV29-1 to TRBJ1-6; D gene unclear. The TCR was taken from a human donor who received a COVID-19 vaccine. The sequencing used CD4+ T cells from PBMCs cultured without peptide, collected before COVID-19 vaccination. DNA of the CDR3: TGCAGCGTTGCTGACGGCCAGTTGCTCCACTTT. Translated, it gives CSVADGQLLHF. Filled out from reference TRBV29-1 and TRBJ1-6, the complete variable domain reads SAVISQKPSRDICQRGTSLTIQCQVDSQVTMMFWYRQQPGQSLTLIATANQGSEATYESGFVIDKFPISRPNLTFSTLTVSNMSPEDSSIYLCSVADGQLLHFGNGTRLTVT.